The clone carrying this TCR beta chain was counted ten times or more. Its antigen is still unknown. TCRdb itself ran the reads through MiXCR, one entry per CDR3 protein. This sample has over 85,000 distinct CDR3 sequences, with about 15% found just once. This sample is part of a study of T cell repertoires in cytomegalovirus infection. Study-wide findings and caveats: Dominating the ex vivo response were TCR beta clonotypes that were CMV-specific and HLA-C-restricted.

The V gene's germline CDR1 is SGHTA and CDR2 FQGNSA. Trimming removed 6 bases at V and 4 bases at J, with 14 bases between. The CDR3 sequence is 14 residues long. This sequence originates from a human donor in good health (CMV status not recorded). Some clones in this sample may be carry-over from other donors' samples. This chain joins TRBV7-2 and TRBJ2-3; D is uncertain. Source material: PBMCs. The CDR3 bases are TGTGCCAGCAGACCCCGCCGGGCCCCAGATACGCAGTATTTT. This codes for CASRPRRAPDTQYF.